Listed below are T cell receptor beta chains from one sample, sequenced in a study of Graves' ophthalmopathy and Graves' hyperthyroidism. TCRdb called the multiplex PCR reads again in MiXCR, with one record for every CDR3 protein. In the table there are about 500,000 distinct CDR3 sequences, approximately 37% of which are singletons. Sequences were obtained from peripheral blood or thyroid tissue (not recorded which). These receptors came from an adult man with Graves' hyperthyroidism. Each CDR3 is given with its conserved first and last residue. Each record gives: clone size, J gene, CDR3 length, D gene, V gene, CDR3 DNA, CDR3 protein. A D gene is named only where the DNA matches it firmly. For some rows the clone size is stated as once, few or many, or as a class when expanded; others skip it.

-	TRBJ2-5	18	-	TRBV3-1	TGTGCCAGCAGCCGAGAGCTACAGGGGGGACGGGAGGAAGAGACCCAGTACTTC	CASSRELQGGREEETQYF
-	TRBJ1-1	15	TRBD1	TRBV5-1	TGCGCCAGCAGCTTCCGACAGGGGGTGAACACTGAAGCTTTCTTT	CASSFRQGVNTEAFF
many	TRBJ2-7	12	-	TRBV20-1	TGCAGTGCAAGACAGGAGACCTACGAGCAGTACTTC	CSARQETYEQYF
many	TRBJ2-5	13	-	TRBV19	TGTGCCAGTAGTACCCCCCAGCAAGAGACCCAGTACTTC	CASSTPQQETQYF
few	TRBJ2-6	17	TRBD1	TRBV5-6	TGTGCCAGCAGCTTGAGACAGGGCACGGCTGGGGCCAACGTCCTGACTTTC	CASSLRQGTAGANVLTF
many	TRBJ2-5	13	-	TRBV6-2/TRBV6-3	TGTGCCAGCAGCGCAGCCGCTCAAGAGACCCAGTACTTC	CASSAAAQETQYF
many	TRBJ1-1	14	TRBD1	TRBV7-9	TGTGCCAGCATCCGGACAGGGTTGAACACTGAAGCTTTCTTT	CASIRTGLNTEAFF
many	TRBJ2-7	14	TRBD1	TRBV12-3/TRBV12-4	TGTGCCAGCAGAGAAGGACAGGGGGCCCACGAGCAGTACTTC	CASREGQGAHEQYF
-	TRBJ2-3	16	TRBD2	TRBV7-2	TGTGCCACCCACCACCCGACTAGCGGAGTCACAGATACGCAGTATTTT	CATHHPTSGVTDTQYF
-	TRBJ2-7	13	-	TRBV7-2	TGTGCCAGCAGCTTAGTATCGGGGCGCGAGCAGTACTTC	CASSLVSGREQYF
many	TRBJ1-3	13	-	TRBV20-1	TGCAGTGCTAGCCCGGGTACTGGAAACACCATATATTTT	CSASPGTGNTIYF
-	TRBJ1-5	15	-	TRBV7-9	TGTGCCAGCAGTTCCCTAGCGGGGGGGCAGGAGACCCAGCATTTT	CASSSLAGGQETQHF
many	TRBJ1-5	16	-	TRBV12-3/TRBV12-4	TGTGCCAGCAGTTTACGAGGGCTTTATAGCAATCAGCCCCAGCATTTT	CASSLRGLYSNQPQHF
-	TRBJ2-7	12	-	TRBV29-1	TGCAGCCTCGGGGCAGGCTCCCACGAGCAGTACTTC	CSLGAGSHEQYF
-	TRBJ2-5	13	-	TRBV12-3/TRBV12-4	TGTGCCAGCAGCGTAGAGGGCACAGATACGCAGTACTTC	CASSVEGTDTQYF
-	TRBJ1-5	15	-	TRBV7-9	TGTGCCAGCAGCCGGGACGGCGGGAGCAATCAGCCCCAGCATTTT	CASSRDGGSNQPQHF
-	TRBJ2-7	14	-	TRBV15	TGTGCCACCAGCACACCCCAAGGAAGGGGAGGGCAGTACTTC	CATSTPQGRGGQYF
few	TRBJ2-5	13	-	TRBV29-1	TGCAGCGTTGAAAAGACAGACCAAGAGACCCAGTACTTC	CSVEKTDQETQYF
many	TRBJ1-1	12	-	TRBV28	TGTGCCAGCAGTCTTACAGGGCCTGAAGCTTTCTTT	CASSLTGPEAFF
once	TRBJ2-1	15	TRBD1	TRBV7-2	TGTGCCAGCAGCACTATGGGACAGGGCTATAATGAGCAGTTCTTC	CASSTMGQGYNEQFF
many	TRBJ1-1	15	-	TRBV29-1	TGCAGCGTTGGCCCCGGGGGGTCATTGAACACTGAAGCTTTCTTT	CSVGPGGSLNTEAFF
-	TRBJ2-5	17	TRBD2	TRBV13	TGTGCCAGCAGTTCTCGACTAGCGGGGGGCCTCCAAGAGACCCAGTACTTC	CASSSRLAGGLQETQYF
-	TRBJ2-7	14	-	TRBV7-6	TGTGCCAGCAGCAGCAGACAGTGGGACTACGAGCAGTACTTC	CASSSRQWDYEQYF
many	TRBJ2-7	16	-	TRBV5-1	TGCGCCAGCCTATCTTCCGCGGGCCTAAGCTCCTACGAGCAGTACTTC	CASLSSAGLSSYEQYF
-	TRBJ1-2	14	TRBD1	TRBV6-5	TGTGCCAGCAGTTTGGACAGGTTGGGATATGGCTACACCTTC	CASSLDRLGYGYTF
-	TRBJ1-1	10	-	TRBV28	TGTGCCAGCGTCGACAGGGAAGCTTTCTTT	CASVDREAFF
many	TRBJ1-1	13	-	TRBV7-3	TGTGCCAGCAGCTTATCTTTGGGTACTGAAGCTTTCTTT	CASSLSLGTEAFF
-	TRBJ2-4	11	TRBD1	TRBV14	TGCGCCAGCAGGGACAGCCTCATTCAGTACTTC	CASRDSLIQYF
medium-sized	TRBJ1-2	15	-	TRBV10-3	TGTGCCATCAGTGAACGACCAGACCCTAACTATGGCTACACCTTC	CAISERPDPNYGYTF
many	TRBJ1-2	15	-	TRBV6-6	TGTGCCAGCAGTTACAACCCCGGGACCCGGTATGGCTACACCTTC	CASSYNPGTRYGYTF
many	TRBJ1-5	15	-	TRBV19	TGTGCCAGTAGTATCGCAGGGACTAGCAATCAGCCCCAGCATTTT	CASSIAGTSNQPQHF
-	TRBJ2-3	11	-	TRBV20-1	TGCAGTGTCGGTGGCACAGATACGCAGTATTTT	CSVGGTDTQYF
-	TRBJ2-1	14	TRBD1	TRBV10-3	TGTGCCATCAGTGAGGCGGACAGGGGGAATGAGCAGTTCTTC	CAISEADRGNEQFF
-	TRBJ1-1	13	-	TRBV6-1	TGTGCCAGCAGAGGCGGGGCTCAGTCTGAAGCTTTCTTT	CASRGGAQSEAFF
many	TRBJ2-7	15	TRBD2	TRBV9	TGTGCCAGCAGCGTAGGTAATAGCGGGAGGTACGAGCAGTACTTC	CASSVGNSGRYEQYF
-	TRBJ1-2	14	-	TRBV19	TGTGCCAGTAGTATTATGCCCGCGGGGTATGGCTACACCTTC	CASSIMPAGYGYTF
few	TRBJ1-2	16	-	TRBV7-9	TGTGCCAGCAGCTTGCCTGGGAGGGATGCTAACTATGGCTACACCTTC	CASSLPGRDANYGYTF
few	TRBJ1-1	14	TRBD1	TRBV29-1	TGCAGTTCCCGCGGCGGGACAGTGAACACTGAAGCTTTCTTT	CSSRGGTVNTEAFF
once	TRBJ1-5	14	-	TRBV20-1	TGCAGTGCCAGAGAGTGGGACAGCAATCAGCCCCAGCATTTT	CSAREWDSNQPQHF
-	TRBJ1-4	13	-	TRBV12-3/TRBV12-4	TGTGCCAGCAGTCTAGGACGGAGTGAAAAACTGTTTTTT	CASSLGRSEKLFF
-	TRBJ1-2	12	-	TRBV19	TGTGCCAGTACCATAGGTAGTTTTGGCTACACCTTC	CASTIGSFGYTF
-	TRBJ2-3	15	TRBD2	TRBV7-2	TGTGCCAGCAGGCCTCCCGGGGGGGGATCAGATACGCAGTATTTT	CASRPPGGGSDTQYF
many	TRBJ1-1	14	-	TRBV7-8	TGTGCCAGCAGCTTACGAAGGATGAACACTGAAGCTTTCTTT	CASSLRRMNTEAFF
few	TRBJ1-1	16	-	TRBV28	TGTGCCAGCAGTTCCCCAAGGACAGCAGAGAACACTGAAGCTTTCTTT	CASSSPRTAENTEAFF
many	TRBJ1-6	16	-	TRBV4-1	TGCGCCAGCAGCCAAGAGGACAGCGCCTATAATTCACCCCTCCACTTT	CASSQEDSAYNSPLHF
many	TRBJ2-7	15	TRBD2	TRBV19	TGTGCCAGTAGTATCGGACTAGCGAGGTCCTACGAGCAGTACTTC	CASSIGLARSYEQYF
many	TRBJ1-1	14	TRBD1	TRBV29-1	TGCAGCGCCAGTACCGGACAGGGGAGGACTGAAGCTTTCTTT	CSASTGQGRTEAFF
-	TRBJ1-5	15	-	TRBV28	TGTGCCAGCAGTTGGCCGGGGTATAGCAATCAGCCCCAGCATTTT	CASSWPGYSNQPQHF
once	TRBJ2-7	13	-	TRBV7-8	TGTGCCACCGGGACCGTCGATTCCTACGAGCAGTACTTC	CATGTVDSYEQYF
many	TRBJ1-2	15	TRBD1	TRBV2	TGTGCCAGCAGTGAAAGGAGACAGGGGGAATATGGCTACACCTTC	CASSERRQGEYGYTF
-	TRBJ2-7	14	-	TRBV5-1	TGCGCCAGCAGCTTGGAAAGAATCGCCAACGAGCAGAACTTC	CASSLERIANEQNF
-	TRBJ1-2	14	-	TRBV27	TGTGCCAGCAGCCGGGACGGCCGGGGATATGGCTACACCTTC	CASSRDGRGYGYTF